Here is one T cell receptor (beta chain) with its context. No antigen is known for it. The CDR3 runs to 18 residues. V lost 2 bases, J lost 0 bases, and 5 bases stayed unmatched. Per germline, CDR1 KGHSH and CDR2 LQKENI. The data are from a study of early T cells in non-severe SARS-CoV-2 infection. Study information: It was bulk RNA from unsorted whole blood that was sequenced, and the chains were unpaired.

Overall study findings and caveats: Comparison of clonotypes with VDJdb favored anti-spike CD8 responses while missing private and CD4 specificities.

cDNA molecules, individually, were tagged with unique molecular identifiers. In TCRdb, the 5' RACE reads were re-called with MiXCR into one record per CDR3 protein. The sample shows some 42,000 distinct CDR3 sequences, roughly 6.2% of them seen only once. The sample consisted of whole blood, taken at baseline. The sequence was collected from an adult who was a healthcare worker with PCR-confirmed SARS-CoV-2 infection or an uninfected control (not recorded which). The J gene is TRBJ2-6, the V gene TRBV18, with TRBD1 matching over 9 bases. The CDR3 here is CASSPGQGLFSGANVLTF. The CDR3 region has the DNA TGTGCCAGCTCACCAGGACAGGGGTTGTTCTCTGGGGCCAACGTCCTGACTTTC.